A single sample is the source of the 27 T cell receptor beta chains below, sequenced in a study of T cells in women clearing cervical HPV infection. Produced via immunoSEQ multiplex PCR; TCRdb's table is partial and in-frame only. This repertoire includes more than 20,000 clones. The sequenced sample consisted of blood buffy coat. These receptors were taken from a woman aged 18-69 years with a cervical HPV16 infection that either progressed to CIN3+ or cleared (not recorded which).

Notes on this clone: The read ends 3 residues shy of where the CDR3 ends; the end is completed using the germline J gene. This chain links TRBV7-2 with TRBJ1-2; a weak D match, TRBD1 (5 bases). Germline CDR1 and CDR2: SGHTA and FQGNSA. This CDR3 comprises 14 residues. This chain's CDR3 is CASRPFTSGDTYTF. The sequenced part of the CDR3 DNA is TGTGCCAGCAGGCCATTTACCTCGGGGGATACC.

A remark on this clone: The CDR3 end is not reached by the read, which stops 3 residues before it; the germline J gene fills it in. The V and J genes are TRBV20-1 and TRBJ2-7; D not certain. V was cut by 6 bases and J by 4 bases, with 7 bases left in between. Per germline, CDR1 DFQATT and CDR2 SNEGSKA (reference sequence). CDR3 length: 10 amino acids. The CDR3 DNA, read in part, is TGCAGTGCCGGTTCATACGAG. As protein: CSAGSYE. The complete CDR3 sequence is CSAGSYEQYF.

As for this clone: The read ends 3 residues before the CDR3 terminus; that terminus is restored from the germline J gene. This chain uses TRBV5-4 with TRBJ2-7, with TRBD2 identical over 9 bases. Germline V CDR1 and CDR2: SGHNT, YYREEE (reference sequence). V trimming: 0 bases; J trimming: 2 bases; junction bases outside the gene matches: 3. The CDR3 is made up of 15 amino acids. CDR3 protein: CASSLGLAEPYEQYF. CDR3 DNA, as far as it was read: TGTGCCAGCAGCTTGGGACTAGCGGAACCCTACGAG. The entire variable domain, with the rest obtained from reference TRBV5-4 and TRBJ2-7, is as follows: ETGVTQSPTHLIKTRGQQVTLRCSSQSGHNTVSWYQQALGQGPQFIFQYYREEENGRGNFPPRFSGLQFPNYSSELNVNALELDDSALYLCASSLGLAEPYEQYFGPGTRLTVT.

Turning to this clone: With the read ending 3 residues before the CDR3 end, the germline J gene is used to fill in that end. This chain uses TRBV7-2 with TRBJ1-1; the D is unclear. V was clipped by 5 bases and J by 7 bases, with 14 bases between them. The CDR3 runs 13 residues. From germline, CDR1 is SGHTA and CDR2 FQGNSA. The sequenced CDR3 bases are TGTGCCAGCAGCCCGTATTTGCAGGTTGAA. This sequence encodes CASSPYLQVE. The whole CDR3 sequence reads CASSPYLQVEAFF.

Concerning this clone itself: The CDR3 goes on 3 residues after the read ends, and that part is filled in from the germline J gene. The J gene is TRBJ2-7, the V gene TRBV2; 8 positions match TRBD2. The CDR3 extends over 17 amino acids. V lost 6 bases, J lost 2 bases, and 15 bases stayed unmatched. Germline CDR1 is SNHLY and CDR2 is FYNNEI. The CDR3 protein is CASSPLMRRGATYEQYF. The CDR3 DNA, read in part, is TGTGCCAGCAGCCCCTTAATGAGGCGGGGGGCCACCTACGAG.

Details on this clone: The read halts 3 residues ahead of the CDR3 end, with the missing end drawn from the germline J gene. The chain employs TRBV13 and TRBJ1-2; D unresolved. V shed 2 bases and J shed 4 bases, with 8 bases lying between them. The V gene's germline CDR1 is PRHDT and CDR2 FYEKMQ (reference sequence). The CDR3 has 13 amino acids. The DNA read from the CDR3 is TGTGCCAGCAGCTTATCAGAAATCTATGGC. It translates to CASSLSEIYG. The entire CDR3 reads CASSLSEIYGYTF.

A note on this clone: The read stops 3 residues short of the end of the CDR3; the missing end is completed from the germline J gene. J is TRBJ2-3 and V is TRBV6-2 or TRBV6-3, with D tentatively TRBD2 (6 bases). CDR1 MNHEY and CDR2 SVGEGT come from the germline V gene. The CDR3 sequence is 15 residues long. The ends were cut back, 10 bases at V and 0 bases at J, with 17 bases in the middle. The covered CDR3 bases are TGTGCCACCGCCTCCCTAGCGAAAAGCACAGATACG. It is translated as CATASLAKSTDT. The whole CDR3 protein is CATASLAKSTDTQYF.

About this clone itself: The read falls 3 residues short of the CDR3 end, and the missing part is taken from the germline J gene. The rearrangement joins TRBV18 to TRBJ2-2, with unresolved D. The CDR3 length is 15 residues. Deletions cut 2 bases from V and 8 bases from J, with 15 bases between. Germline-derived CDR1 and CDR2 are KGHSH and LQKENI. CDR3 sequence: CASSPNSPRLGELFF. The part of the CDR3 DNA that was read is TGTGCCAGCTCACCAAACAGCCCACGTTTAGGGGAG.

On this clone: The read stops 3 residues short of the end of the CDR3; the missing end is completed from the germline J gene. The V gene is TRBV27, the J gene TRBJ2-7, with 9 nucleotides matching TRBD1. The CDR3 is 14 residues long. V was clipped by 8 bases and J by 4 bases; unmatched bases: 9. Germline V gene sequence: CDR1 MNHEY, CDR2 SMNVEV (reference sequence). The DNA read from the CDR3 is TGTGCCAGCGGACCGGGACAGGGTTTTTACGAG. Translating it yields CASGPGQGFYE. The whole CDR3 sequence reads CASGPGQGFYEQYF.

As to this clone: The read ends 3 residues before the CDR3 terminus; that terminus is restored from the germline J gene. This sequence joins TRBV19 and TRBJ1-4; TRBD1 aligns across 7 bases. CDR1 and CDR2 from the germline V gene are LNHDA and SQIVND (reference sequence). The CDR3 is made up of 14 amino acids. Here the CDR3 reads CASSISGGDSPLFF. The sequenced part of the CDR3 DNA is TGTGCCAGTAGTATTTCAGGGGGTGATTCACCA.

In the case of this clone: The CDR3 end lies 3 residues beyond the end of the read and is filled in from the germline J gene. The chain is built from TRBV7-2 and TRBJ1-2; D not resolved. CDR3 length equals 14 residues. The V gene's germline CDR1 is SGHTA and CDR2 FQGNSA. CDR3 protein: CASSPVLAANDYTF. CDR3 bases read: TGTGCCAGCAGCCCCGTTTTAGCTGCTAATGAC.

Worth noting for this clone: The read gets to within 3 residues of the CDR3 end, and the germline J gene fills in the rest. The rearrangement joins TRBV20-1 to TRBJ2-2; D is uncertain. The CDR3 has 14 residues. Germline values: CDR1 DFQATT, CDR2 SNEGSKA (reference sequence). The part of the CDR3 DNA that was read is TGCAGTGCTAGAGACACAACAACTAATGAAAAG. Residues: CSARDTTTNEK. The entire CDR3 reads CSARDTTTNEKLFF.

About this clone itself: The read finishes 3 residues shy of the CDR3 end, and the germline J gene is used to complete it. This chain joins TRBV20-1 and TRBJ1-2; the D gene is possibly TRBD1 (5 bases). Trimming removed 3 bases at V and 1 base at J, with 18 bases between. Germline CDR1 is DFQATT and CDR2 is SNEGSKA (reference sequence). The CDR3 sequence is 16 residues long. The CDR3 reads CSARGPGTYLNYGYTF. Incomplete CDR3 DNA: TGCAGTGCTAGGGGCCCAGGGACTTACCTTAACTATGGC.

With respect to this clone: The read ends 3 residues shy of where the CDR3 ends; the end is completed using the germline J gene. V gene TRBV7-9 combines with J gene TRBJ1-2; D ambiguous. Germline-derived CDR1 and CDR2 are SEHNR and FQNEAQ (reference sequence). The V end was cut by 1 base, the J end by 2 bases, with 8 bases between. CDR3 size: 14 residues. Incomplete CDR3 DNA: TGTGCCAGCAGCTTAGAGGGCAGAAACTATGGC. It encodes CASSLEGRNYG. Given in full, the CDR3 is CASSLEGRNYGYTF.

Concerning this clone: The read stops 3 residues short of the end of the CDR3; the missing end is completed from the germline J gene. The chain combines TRBV5-1 with TRBJ1-4, with 7 bases lining up with TRBD1. Unmatched junction bases numbered 11, after V lost 4 bases and J lost 5 bases. This CDR3 region has 16 residues. Per germline, CDR1 SGHRS and CDR2 YFSETQ. The CDR3 DNA, read in part, is TGCGCCAGCAGCCCGGGGGGGGGACAGAAGAATGAAAAA. Its translation is CASSPGGGQKNEK. The full CDR3 protein reads CASSPGGGQKNEKLFF. Looking up the rest from reference TRBV5-1 and TRBJ1-4 gives the full variable domain: KAGVTQTPRYLIKTRGQQVTLSCSPISGHRSVSWYQQTPGQGLQFLFEYFSETQRNKGNFPGRFSGRQFSNSRSEMNVSTLELGDSALYLCASSPGGGQKNEKLFFGSGTQLSVL.

Regarding this clone: The missing CDR3 end, 3 residues past where the read stops, is filled in from the germline J gene. The chain is built from TRBV7-3 and TRBJ1-4; possible D gene TRBD1, 5 bases. CDR1 and CDR2 from the germline V gene are SGHTA and FQGTGA. This CDR3 has 16 amino acids. CDR3 DNA (partial): TGTGCCAGCAGTCCTCCGGGACTCTCTGGGGCCAACGTA. This codes for CASSPPGLSGANV. The whole CDR3 protein reads CASSPPGLSGANVLFF.

Of note for this clone: The DNA ends 3 residues before the CDR3 does, and the rest of the CDR3 is filled in from the germline J gene. The chain links TRBV11-2 to TRBJ1-1, with D possibly being TRBD1 (6 bases). Trimming stripped 5 bases from V and 6 bases from J, with 16 bases between. Germline CDR1 and CDR2: SGHAT and FQNNGV. CDR3 length equals 14 residues. The part of the CDR3 DNA that was read is TGTGCCAGCAGCGAATCTCCGGGACAAGCTGAA. Translation gives CASSESPGQAE. In full, the CDR3 is CASSESPGQAEAFF.

Remarks on this clone: The DNA ends 3 residues before the CDR3 does, and the rest of the CDR3 is filled in from the germline J gene. The genes are TRBV20-1 and TRBJ1-1; 7 bases match TRBD1. This CDR3 comprises 15 residues. CDR1 and CDR2 (germline): DFQATT, SNEGSKA (reference sequence). The junction had 10 bases not matched to a gene; V was cut back by 6 bases and J by 0 bases. CDR3 region: CSAQHRGVLNTEAFF. The covered CDR3 bases are TGCAGTGCCCAACACAGGGGCGTTTTGAACACTGAA.

For this clone: From the germline J gene comes the end of the CDR3, since the read stops 3 residues before it. The chain has TRBV7-9 and TRBJ1-4, with 8 bases fitting TRBD1. The CDR3 totals 14 residues. J gave up 7 bases and V 3 bases, and 4 bases lay outside the gene matches. Germline CDR1 and CDR2: SEHNR and FQNEAQ (reference sequence). CDR3 protein: CASSFSGGGEKLFF. The DNA read from the CDR3 is TGTGCCAGCAGCTTTTCAGGGGGCGGTGAAAAA.

About this clone itself: Read sequence stops 3 residues before the CDR3 end, and the germline J gene provides the missing end. J is TRBJ2-3 and V is TRBV20-1; 8 bases fit TRBD2. Germline V CDR1 and CDR2: DFQATT, SNEGSKA (reference sequence). This CDR3 has 15 residues. The part of the CDR3 DNA that was read is TGCAGTGCACGCTCCAGCGGGGGACTTCAAGAGACG. Translating it yields CSARSSGGLQET. The whole CDR3 sequence is CSARSSGGLQETQYF.

Concerning this clone: With the read ending 3 residues before the CDR3 end, the germline J gene is used to fill in that end. The chain links TRBV25-1 to TRBJ1-1; 7 bases are shared with TRBD1. This CDR3 has 12 amino acids. After removal of 6 bases from V and 4 bases from J, the junction contained 2 bases not matched to a gene. Germline-derived CDR1 and CDR2 are MGHDK and SYGVNS. Partial CDR3 DNA: TGTGCCAGCAGGGCAGGGGGCACTGAA. As protein: CASRAGGTE. Given in full, the CDR3 is CASRAGGTEAFF.

Turning to this clone: The read stops 3 residues short of the end of the CDR3; the missing end is completed from the germline J gene. The chain is built from TRBV14 and TRBJ2-2; D perhaps matches TRBD2 (6 bases). Germline-derived CDR1 and CDR2 are SGHDN and FVKESK. This CDR3 contains 13 residues. V gave up 4 bases and J gave up 5 bases, with 8 bases separating them. Here the CDR3 reads CASSPGGTGELFF. Partial CDR3 DNA: TGTGCCAGCAGCCCCGGAGGGACCGGGGAG.

Of note for this clone: The read finishes 3 residues shy of the CDR3 end, and the germline J gene is used to complete it. V is TRBV7-2 and J is TRBJ1-2, with TRBD1 matching 9 bases. CDR3 length: 14 amino acids. V shed 5 bases and J 4 bases; nucleotides not matched to a gene: 5. Germline V lookup: CDR1 SGHTA, CDR2 FQGNSA. CDR3 protein: CASSTDRGVYGYTF. CDR3 DNA (partial): TGTGCCAGCAGCACTGACAGGGGGGTCTATGGC.

Comment on this clone: The read terminates 3 residues ahead of where the CDR3 ends, so the germline J gene completes it. The chain recombines TRBV20-1 with TRBJ2-7; 9 bases fit TRBD2. From germline, CDR1 is DFQATT and CDR2 SNEGSKA (reference sequence). The CDR3 consists of 14 residues. V shed 6 bases, J shed 2 bases, and the junction held 8 bases outside the gene matches. This chain's CDR3 is CSAPQASGTYEQYF. Partial CDR3 DNA: TGCAGTGCACCTCAGGCTAGCGGGACCTACGAG.

CDR3 bases read: TGTGCCAGCAGCTGGGGACAGGATAATTCACCG. Encoded protein: CASSWGQDNSP. Given in full, the CDR3 is CASSWGQDNSPLFF. V and J are TRBV7-8 and TRBJ2-2, with TRBD1 identical over 8 bases. Coverage ceases 3 residues before the CDR3 finishes, and the germline J gene fills in the end. This CDR3 contains 14 residues. Germline assignment: CDR1 SGHVS and CDR2 FQNEAQ.

A word on this clone: The sequenced fragment ends 3 residues before the CDR3 boundary, so the rest is inferred from the germline J gene. The V and J genes are TRBV7-3 and TRBJ2-7; TRBD1 matches at 7 bases. The J segment lost 5 bases and the V segment lost 5 bases, leaving 9 bases of the junction unmatched. The germline V gene has CDR1 SGHTA and CDR2 FQGTGA. The CDR3 totals 14 residues. The covered CDR3 bases are TGTGCCAGCAGCCAAACCGGGACAGCCGACGAG. Its protein is CASSQTGTADE. In full, the CDR3 reads CASSQTGTADEQYF.

This clone registers medium-sized by frequency. The CDR3 end lies 3 residues beyond the end of the read and is filled in from the germline J gene. The chain is built from TRBV7-2 and TRBJ2-7; D remains unclear. The CDR3 consists of 11 residues. The ends were cut back, 1 base at V and 6 bases at J, with 4 bases in the middle. Germline loops: CDR1 SGHTA, CDR2 FQGNSA. The CDR3 sequence is CASSLEAEQYF. The CDR3 bases that were read are TGTGCCAGCAGCTTAGAGGCCGAG.